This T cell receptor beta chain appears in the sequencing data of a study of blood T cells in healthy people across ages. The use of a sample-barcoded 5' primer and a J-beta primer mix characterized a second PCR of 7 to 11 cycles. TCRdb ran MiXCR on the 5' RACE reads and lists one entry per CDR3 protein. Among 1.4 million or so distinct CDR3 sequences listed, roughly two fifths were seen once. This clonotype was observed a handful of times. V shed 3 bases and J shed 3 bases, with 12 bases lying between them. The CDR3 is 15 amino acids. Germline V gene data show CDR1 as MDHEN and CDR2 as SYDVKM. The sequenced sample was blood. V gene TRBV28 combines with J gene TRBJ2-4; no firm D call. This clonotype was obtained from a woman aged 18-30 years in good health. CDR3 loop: CASSFVGYDKNIQYF. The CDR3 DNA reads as TGTGCCAGCAGTTTTGTCGGGTACGACAAAAACATTCAGTACTTC.